Reported below is one T cell receptor beta chain. TCRdb's copy holds only in-frame clones and misses some; the assay was immunoSEQ multiplex PCR. The table shows under 80,000 clones, with 65% to 90% occurring only once. This record belongs to a study of blood T cell repertoires in COVID-19. Germline assignment: CDR1 KGHSH and CDR2 LQKENI. The CDR3 is 12 amino acids. The V and J ends lost 6 bases and 9 bases respectively, with 15 bases between them. This clonotype was obtained from a man of 80 years or more with acute or convalescent COVID-19. The sequenced sample consisted of peripheral blood. The chain links TRBV18 to TRBJ2-7; D possibly corresponds to TRBD1 (6 bases). CDR3 bases: TGTGCCAGCTCGGAAACAGGGCAGGGGCAGTACTTC. Protein sequence: CASSETGQGQYF.